The 19 T cell receptor beta chains below were found in one sample sequenced in a study of CD8 T cells in Susac syndrome. Reverse transcription used 0.5 to 1 ug RNA and random hexamers. MiXCR, applied by TCRdb to the immunoSEQ multiplex PCR reads, yields one record per CDR3 protein. Of 150,000 to 200,000 distinct CDR3 sequences in the sample, 85% to 95% were seen once. Source material: CD4+ T cells from PBMCs. Every receptor here comes from a human donor in good health.

The chain joins TRBV3-1 to TRBJ1-3; D gene uncertain. CDR3 length: 16 amino acids. The V and J ends lost 1 base and 4 bases respectively, with 14 bases between them. CDR1 is LGHDT and CDR2 is YNNKEL in the germline V gene (reference sequence). CDR3 region: CASSQAAAGSGNTIYF. The CDR3 DNA reads TGTGCCAGCAGCCAAGCTGCAGCTGGATCGGGAAACACCATATATTTT.

The rearrangement joins TRBV7-9 to TRBJ1-6; TRBD1 matches 7 bases. This CDR3 has 18 amino acids. J was trimmed by 5 bases and V by 2 bases; bases with no gene match: 12. Germline CDR1 and CDR2: SEHNR and FQNEAQ (reference sequence). CDR3 protein: CASSLPTGLEGDNSPLHF. For the CDR3, the DNA is TGTGCCAGCAGCTTACCGACAGGGTTGGAGGGGGATAATTCACCCCTCCACTTT.

The chain joins TRBV18 to TRBJ1-5; D unclear. With 5 bases removed from V and 5 bases from J, the gap between germline ends came to 10 bases. In germline, CDR1 is KGHSH, CDR2 LQKENI. The CDR3 contains 13 residues. CDR3 loop: CASSSTSDQPQHF. CDR3 DNA sequence: TGTGCCAGCTCATCGACCTCGGATCAGCCCCAGCATTTT.

The V gene is TRBV2, the J gene TRBJ2-1; 7 nucleotides match TRBD2. The junction had 2 bases not matched to a gene; V was cut back by 6 bases and J by 9 bases. The CDR3 loop spans 11 amino acids. Germline-derived CDR1 and CDR2 are SNHLY and FYNNEI. Here the CDR3 reads CASSGGGEQFF. In nucleotides, the CDR3 is TGTGCCAGCAGCGGCGGGGGTGAGCAGTTCTTC.

Note on this clonotype: Germline is not matched at one junction end, which may reflect a read error. V is TRBV5-1 and J is TRBJ1-1; the D gene is possibly TRBD1 (5 bases). From germline, CDR1 is SGHRS and CDR2 YFSETQ. The CDR3 length is 13 residues. The CDR3 DNA reads TGTGCCAGCTCCCCAGGGTTAAACACTGAAGCTTTCTTT. Translation: CASSPGLNTEAFF.

This sequence joins TRBV28 and TRBJ2-3; D not certain. Germline V gene sequence: CDR1 MDHEN, CDR2 SYDVKM. Between the trimmed V and J ends, which lost 3 bases and 3 bases, there was a span of 7 bases. This CDR3 has 13 amino acids. The DNA for the CDR3 is TGTGCCAGCAGTTTGGGCCAGACAGATACGCAGTATTTT. Protein sequence: CASSLGQTDTQYF.

The chain links TRBV6-5 to TRBJ2-1, with D maybe TRBD1 (6 bases). The CDR3 length is 16 residues. V dropped 0 bases and J dropped 3 bases, with 12 bases sitting between them. The germline V gene has CDR1 MNHEY and CDR2 SVGAGI. The CDR3 protein is CASSYSSGVIYNEQFF. CDR3 in DNA: TGTGCCAGCAGTTACTCCTCAGGGGTGATCTACAATGAGCAGTTCTTC.

V usage is TRBV20-1 and J usage is TRBJ2-1; D gene ambiguous. V dropped 6 bases and J dropped 1 base, with 13 bases sitting between them. CDR3 length: 14 amino acids. Germline V gene sequence: CDR1 DFQATT, CDR2 SNEGSKA (reference sequence). The CDR3 loop is CSAVDPRSYNEQFF. DNA for the CDR3: TGCAGTGCAGTGGACCCGAGGTCCTACAATGAGCAGTTCTTC.

CDR3 sequence (DNA): TGTGCCAGCAGCCCGGTAATCAACACTGAAGCTTTCTTT. This sequence encodes CASSPVINTEAFF. The V and J genes are TRBV6-5 and TRBJ1-1, with no clear D. The length of the CDR3 is 13 residues. The germline V gene has CDR1 MNHEY and CDR2 SVGAGI. The V and J ends lost 6 bases and 2 bases respectively, with 10 bases between them.

The chain couples TRBV15 to TRBJ1-6; D call uncertain. V dropped 1 base and J dropped 9 bases, with 4 bases sitting between them. The CDR3 has 12 amino acids. The germline V gene encodes CDR1 LNHNV and CDR2 YYDKDF (reference sequence). The CDR3 bases are TGTGCCACCAGCAGAGTGGGTTCACCCCTCCACTTT. Encoded protein: CATSRVGSPLHF. Drawing the rest from reference TRBV15 and TRBJ1-6, the complete variable domain is DAMVIQNPRYQVTQFGKPVTLSCSQTLNHNVMYWYQQKSSQAPKLLFHYYDKDFNNEADTPDNFQSRRPNTSFCFLDIRSPGLGDTAMYLCATSRVGSPLHFGNGTRLTVT.

This chain links TRBV30 with TRBJ1-2, with D tentatively TRBD1 (5 bases). The CDR3 is 13 residues long. V lost 1 base and J lost 6, with 12 bases in between. Germline values: CDR1 GTSNPN, CDR2 SVGIG (reference sequence). CDR3 nucleotides: TGTGCCTGGAGTGGGAGCGGGGGTAATGGCTACACCTTC. Translation: CAWSGSGGNGYTF.

The rearrangement joins TRBV20-1 to TRBJ2-3; 8 bases map to TRBD2. The CDR3 contains 15 residues. Trimming at V came to 3 bases and at J to 5 bases, leaving 10 bases not matched to a gene. Germline CDR1 reads DFQATT; CDR2 reads SNEGSKA (reference sequence). In nucleotides, the CDR3 is TGCAGTGCTAGTAAGACTAGCGCCGCCCAAGATACGCAGTATTTT. Translated, it gives CSASKTSAAQDTQYF.

V and J are TRBV20-1 and TRBJ2-5; D not resolved. V dropped 0 bases and J dropped 5 bases, with 13 bases sitting between them. The CDR3 runs 14 residues. Germline V gives CDR1 DFQATT, CDR2 SNEGSKA (reference sequence). CDR3 bases: TGCAGTGCTAGAGATCTTTGGGATGGGGAGACCCAGTACTTC. As protein: CSARDLWDGETQYF.

This sequence joins TRBV29-1 and TRBJ1-1, with D possibly matching TRBD1 (5 bases). CDR1 is SQVTM and CDR2 is ANQGSEA in the germline V gene. Between the trimmed V and J ends, which lost 1 base and 1 base, there was a span of 13 bases. The CDR3 contains 15 residues. The CDR3 reads CSVEVEGRENTEAFF. Written as DNA, the CDR3 is TGCAGCGTTGAAGTTGAGGGGAGGGAGAACACTGAAGCTTTCTTT.

This chain connects TRBV3-1 to TRBJ2-3; D may match TRBD1 or TRBD2 (5 bases each). The germline V gene has CDR1 LGHDT and CDR2 YNNKEL (reference sequence). CDR3 length: 17 amino acids. Trimming stripped 0 bases from V and 3 bases from J, with 16 bases between. CDR3 amino acids: CASSQDLGFGGTDTQYF. CDR3 nucleotides: TGTGCCAGCAGCCAAGATCTTGGGTTTGGGGGAACAGATACGCAGTATTTT.

This clonotype occurred once. The gene calls are TRBV11-2 and TRBJ1-1; no clear D. Germline CDR1 reads SGHAT; CDR2 reads FQNNGV. The CDR3 runs to 13 residues. V was clipped by 2 bases and J by 3 bases, with 7 bases between them. CDR3 sequence: CASSLSGYTEAFF. CDR3 DNA: TGTGCCAGCAGCTTATCGGGGTACACTGAAGCTTTCTTT.

This clonotype was counted only a few times. This chain joins TRBV15 and TRBJ2-5, with 8 nucleotides matching TRBD2. V shed 2 bases, J shed 5 bases, and the junction held 7 bases outside the gene matches. Germline V gene lookup returns CDR1 LNHNV and CDR2 YYDKDF (reference sequence). The length of the CDR3 is 15 residues. DNA of the CDR3: TGTGCCACCAGCAGAACACCTAGCGGGCGGGAGACCCAGTACTTC. This translates into CATSRTPSGRETQYF. The entire variable domain, with the rest obtained from reference TRBV15 and TRBJ2-5, is as follows: DAMVIQNPRYQVTQFGKPVTLSCSQTLNHNVMYWYQQKSSQAPKLLFHYYDKDFNNEADTPDNFQSRRPNTSFCFLDIRSPGLGDTAMYLCATSRTPSGRETQYFGPGTRLLVL.

For the CDR3, the DNA is TGTGCCAGCAGCCGTTTAGCCCTCGGACAGCGGTACGGCTACACCTTC. It codes for CASSRLALGQRYGYTF. The V gene is TRBV9, the J gene TRBJ1-2; possible D gene TRBD1, 6 bases. Trimming left V 4 bases short and J 8 bases short, with 24 bases between. In germline, CDR1 is SGDLS, CDR2 YYNGEE. The CDR3 is 16 residues long.

V and J are TRBV5-5 and TRBJ2-2, with a weak D call TRBD1 (5 bases). The CDR3 is made up of 14 amino acids. V lost 6 bases, J lost 8 bases, and 17 bases lay in between. Germline lookup yields CDR1 SGHKS and CDR2 YYEKEE (reference sequence). The DNA for the CDR3 is TGTGCCAGCATCAAGACAGCCTCCTATGGGGAGCTGTTTTTT. Its protein is CASIKTASYGELFF.